Each of the 6 T cell receptor beta chains below was sequenced from the same sample in a study of blood T cell repertoires in COVID-19. Sequenced by immunoSEQ multiplex PCR; TCRdb stores in-frame clones only, minus some. The repertoire holds 300,000 to 350,000 clones, 89% seen once, with 3.5% to 4% in the top ten. The sample consisted of peripheral blood. The receptor set was obtained from a woman aged 60-75 years with COVID-19, enrolled during active disease.

The chain uses TRBV9 and TRBJ2-1; 7 bases map to TRBD2. The CDR3 is 15 amino acids. Germline CDR1 SGDLS, CDR2 YYNGEE. The ends lost 0 bases at V and 1 base at J; junction bases unmatched: 1. The CDR3 sequence: CASSVDGGSYNEQFF. The DNA for the CDR3 is TGTGCCAGCAGCGTAGACGGGGGGTCCTACAATGAGCAGTTCTTC. Filled out from reference TRBV9 and TRBJ2-1, the complete variable domain reads DSGVTQTPKHLITATGQRVTLRCSPRSGDLSVYWYQQSLDQGLQFLIQYYNGEERAKGNILERFSAQQFPDLHSELNLSSLELGDSALYFCASSVDGGSYNEQFFGPGTRLTVL.

This chain connects TRBV6-5 to TRBJ1-5, with TRBD1 matching 11 bases. V lost 8 bases to trimming and J lost 3 bases; unmatched junction nucleotides: 3. Germline V gene data show CDR1 as MNHEY and CDR2 as SVGAGI. There are 14 residues in the CDR3. CDR3 sequence (DNA): TGTGCCAGCCGGACAGGGGGCTTCAATCAGCCCCAGCATTTT. This codes for CASRTGGFNQPQHF.

The chain employs TRBV19 and TRBJ2-7, with 11 bases identical to TRBD2. The CDR3 covers 15 residues. Germline CDR1 LNHDA, CDR2 SQIVND (reference sequence). J was trimmed by 6 bases and V by 5 bases; bases with no gene match: 9. CDR3: CASSRLAGMRGEQYF. The CDR3 DNA is TGTGCCAGTAGTCGACTAGCGGGAATGAGGGGCGAGCAGTACTTC.

The V call is TRBV19, the J call TRBJ1-2; D ambiguous. Deletions cut 4 bases from V and 3 bases from J, with 9 bases between. This CDR3 has 13 amino acids. Germline CDR1 reads LNHDA; CDR2 reads SQIVND (reference sequence). CDR3 sequence: CASSSGPHYGYTF. CDR3 sequence (DNA): TGTGCCAGTAGTAGTGGGCCCCACTATGGCTACACCTTC.

The J gene is TRBJ1-4, the V gene TRBV5-1, with D perhaps matching TRBD1 (5 bases). Germline assignment: CDR1 SGHRS and CDR2 YFSETQ. V was trimmed by 4 bases and J by 5 bases, leaving 12 bases between them. The CDR3 runs to 14 residues. The chain's CDR3 is CASSTGTMNEKLFF. The CDR3 coding sequence is TGCGCCAGCAGCACCGGGACTATGAATGAAAAACTGTTTTTT.

The chain combines TRBV12-3 or TRBV12-4 with TRBJ1-1; TRBD1 aligns across 8 bases. The CDR3 consists of 13 residues. The junction had 5 bases not matched to a gene; V was cut back by 6 bases and J by 5 bases. The CDR3 DNA is TGTGCCAGCAGGCGACAGGGGATGACTGAAGCTTTCTTT. Its translation: CASRRQGMTEAFF.